This T cell receptor (beta chain) was retrieved from a study of T cells in Graves' hyperthyroidism and ophthalmopathy (dated by TCRdb to the late 2010s). About the full investigation: Peripheral blood samples were taken at the time of initial diagnosis, prior to any treatment. After sampling, hyperthyroidism patients received methimazole starting at 30 mg daily, and ophthalmopathy patients received high-dose intravenous methylprednisolone. To identify TCR V-J signatures that set the groups apart, the researchers used a discovery cohort of 90 to 100 patients, made up of under 45 with Graves' ophthalmopathy and some 58 with stable Graves' hyperthyroidism. For training and testing, the 100 or so patients in the discovery cohort were randomly divided in a 7:3 ratio. Prospective prediction of ophthalmopathy was tested in an independent validation cohort of 18 to 20 hyperthyroidism patients and 15 to 17 patients who later progressed to ophthalmopathy. In addition, the study compared T-cell repertoires in thyroid tissue and in blood from over 5 Graves' hyperthyroidism patients. The paper reports TCR Vbeta CDR3 sequencing of over 130 peripheral blood samples: approximately 41 ophthalmopathy, under 85 hyperthyroidism and about 17 progressor patients. Points the paper makes about the study in general: In validation, the model predicted progression to ophthalmopathy a median of roughly 6.5 months before onset, with about 70% sensitivity and around 76% specificity. Sample size was not statistically predetermined, and investigators were not blinded to group allocation. Most expanded thyroid clonotypes (frequency above 0.001) were also detected in blood, a finding suggesting that blood repertoires may reflect thyroid immune responses. A model built on a 13 V-J signature distinguished ophthalmopathy from stable hyperthyroidism, reaching about 88% sensitivity and around 81% specificity in cross-validation and 80%/75% in testing.

As for this clonotype: Its antigen is still unknown. A single base separates this from a much larger clone, so it may be a read error.

TCR beta CDR3 regions were amplified from RNA transcripts. The first round of RT-PCR for the TCR CDR3 was performed with the HTBI primer set and the Qiagen OneStep RT-PCR kit. Libraries were constructed in a second round of multiplex PCR, after which size selection and purification were performed. Paired-end sequencing of the libraries was performed with 100 bp reads on an Illumina HiSeq2000. The original pipeline was this. SOAPnuke was used to process the raw data, with reads discarded if the reads contained adapters or uncalled bases, had a mean Phred below 15, or lacked an exact constant-primer or identifier match. High-quality paired reads were merged using COPE v1.2.5, and each unique nucleotide sequence was defined as a clonotype. MiTCR v1.1 was used to align clonotypes to the IMGT TRBV, TRBD and TRBJ reference segments. Analysis was restricted to V-J combinations with a frequency above 0.0001, which covered roughly 99% of repertoires. The TCS score was defined as the ratio of F50 (clonal expansion) to E x V (chaos), calculated using BLOSUM62-based TCRdist between CDR3 peptides within each V-J. Welch's t-statistics and random forest reduced roughly 500 V-J features to 13, which were used in a naive Bayes classifier (R e1071). TCRdb itself trimmed the public reads at Q25 with fastp, ran MiXCR and retained productive beta chains. Under each unique CDR3 protein, matching rows form one entry showing the most common genes and DNA. The authors' filters were not applied to this entry. Counted in this sample were around 300,000 distinct CDR3 sequences; around 14% of them appeared once. Jointly, the top ten make up just under 25% of the sample.

There are 15 amino acids in the CDR3, from cysteine to phenylalanine inclusive. The retained sequence is limited to the CDR3, 45 bases, with the frame set at the first base. CDR1 and CDR2 are read off the germline V gene (reference sequence) as LNHNV and YYDKDF. V and J lose 0 bases and 2 bases, and a span of 8 bases separates them. Stable Graves' hyperthyroidism was defined as the absence of progression to ophthalmopathy over 18 months of follow-up. The hyperthyroidism patients were between 18 and 65 years old and newly diagnosed, with a disease duration of less than 2 months. The study excluded patients with uncontrolled infections, other autoimmune diseases, pregnancy or lactation. Diagnoses were based on clinical symptoms, serum thyroxine and TRAb, thyroid ultrasound and orbital computed tomography. PBMCs were separated from 7.5 to 10 ml of fresh peripheral blood using Ficoll-Paque density gradient centrifugation. Total RNA was extracted with Trizol reagent, and quality was checked on an Agilent 2100 Bioanalyzer.

This TCR was recovered from a woman aged 25 to 39 with Graves' hyperthyroidism. The V gene is TRBV15 and the J gene is TRBJ1-5; TRBD1 is a possible D gene, resting on 5 matching bases. Sequenced sample: blood. The CDR3 region reads CATSRDRRGNQPQHF. The nucleotide sequence is TGTGCCACCAGCAGAGATCGCAGGGGCAATCAGCCCCAGCATTTT.